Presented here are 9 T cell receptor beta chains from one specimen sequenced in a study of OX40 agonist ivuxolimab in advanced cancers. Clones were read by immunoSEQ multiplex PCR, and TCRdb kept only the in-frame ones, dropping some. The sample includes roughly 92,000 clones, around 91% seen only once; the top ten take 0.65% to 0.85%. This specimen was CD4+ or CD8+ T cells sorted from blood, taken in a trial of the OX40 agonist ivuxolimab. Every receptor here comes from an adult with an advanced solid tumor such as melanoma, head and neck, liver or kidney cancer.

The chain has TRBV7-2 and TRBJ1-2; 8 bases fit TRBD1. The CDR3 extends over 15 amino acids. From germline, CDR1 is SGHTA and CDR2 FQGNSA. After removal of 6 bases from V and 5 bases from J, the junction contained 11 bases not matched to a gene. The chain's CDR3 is CASRDRDYGSYGYTF. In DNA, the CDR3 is TGTGCCAGCAGGGACAGGGACTACGGTTCTTATGGCTACACCTTC.

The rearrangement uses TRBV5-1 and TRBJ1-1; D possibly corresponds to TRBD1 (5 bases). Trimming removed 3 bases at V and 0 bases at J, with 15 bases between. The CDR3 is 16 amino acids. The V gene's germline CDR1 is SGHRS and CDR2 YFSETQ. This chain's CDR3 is CASSWGRNLMNTEAFF. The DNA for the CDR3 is TGCGCCAGCAGCTGGGGACGGAACCTCATGAACACTGAAGCTTTCTTT.

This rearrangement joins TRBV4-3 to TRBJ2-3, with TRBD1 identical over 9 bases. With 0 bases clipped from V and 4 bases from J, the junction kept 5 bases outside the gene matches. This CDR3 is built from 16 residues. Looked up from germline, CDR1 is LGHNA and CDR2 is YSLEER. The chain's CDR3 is CASSQDSDRGPDTQYF. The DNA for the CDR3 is TGCGCCAGCAGCCAAGACTCGGACAGGGGCCCAGATACGCAGTATTTT.

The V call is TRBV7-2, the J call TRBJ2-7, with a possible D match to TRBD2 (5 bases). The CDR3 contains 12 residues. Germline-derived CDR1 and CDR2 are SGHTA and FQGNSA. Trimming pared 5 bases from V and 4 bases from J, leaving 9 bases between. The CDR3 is CASSGLGYEQYF. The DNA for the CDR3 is TGTGCCAGCAGCGGACTTGGTTACGAGCAGTACTTC.

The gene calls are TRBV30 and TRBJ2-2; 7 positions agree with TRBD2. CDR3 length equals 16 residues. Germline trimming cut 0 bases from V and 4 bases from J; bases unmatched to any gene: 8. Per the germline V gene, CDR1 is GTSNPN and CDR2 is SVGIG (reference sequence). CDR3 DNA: TGTGCCTGGAGTGTATTTGCGGGAGTCCTCACCGGGGAGCTGTTTTTT. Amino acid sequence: CAWSVFAGVLTGELFF. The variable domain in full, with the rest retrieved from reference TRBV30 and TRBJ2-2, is SQTIHQWPATLVQPVGSPLSLECTVEGTSNPNLYWYRQAAGRGLQLLFYSVGIGQISSEVPQNLSASRPQDRQFILSSKKLLLSDSGFYLCAWSVFAGVLTGELFFGEGSRLTVL.

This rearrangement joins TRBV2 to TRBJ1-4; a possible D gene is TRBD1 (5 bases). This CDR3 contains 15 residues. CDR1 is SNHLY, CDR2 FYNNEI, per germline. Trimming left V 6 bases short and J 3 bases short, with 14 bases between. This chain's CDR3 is CASRPRQTPNEKLFF. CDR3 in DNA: TGTGCCAGCAGACCTCGACAGACGCCTAATGAAAAACTGTTTTTT.

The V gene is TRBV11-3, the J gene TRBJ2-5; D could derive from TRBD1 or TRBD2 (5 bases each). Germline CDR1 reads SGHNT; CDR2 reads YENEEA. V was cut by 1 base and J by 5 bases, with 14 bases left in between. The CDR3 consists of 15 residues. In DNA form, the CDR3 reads TGTGCCAGCAGCTTAGGAGGGGTGGCGGAGGAGACCCAGTACTTC. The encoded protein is CASSLGGVAEETQYF. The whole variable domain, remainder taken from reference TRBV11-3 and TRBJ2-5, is EAGVVQSPRYKIIEKKQPVAFWCNPISGHNTLYWYLQNLGQGPELLIRYENEEAVDDSQLPKDRFSAERLKGVDSTLKIQPAELGDSAVYLCASSLGGVAEETQYFGPGTRLLVL.

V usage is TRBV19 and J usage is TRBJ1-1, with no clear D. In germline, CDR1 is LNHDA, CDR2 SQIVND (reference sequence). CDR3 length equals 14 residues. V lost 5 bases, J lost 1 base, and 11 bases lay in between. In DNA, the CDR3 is TGTGCCAGTAGTTATGTTGTCGCGAACACTGAAGCTTTCTTT. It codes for CASSYVVANTEAFF.

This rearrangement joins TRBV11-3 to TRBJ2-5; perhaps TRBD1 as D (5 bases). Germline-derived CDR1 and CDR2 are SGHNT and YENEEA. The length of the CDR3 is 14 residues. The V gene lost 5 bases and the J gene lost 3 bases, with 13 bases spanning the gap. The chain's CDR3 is CASSLGALEETQYF. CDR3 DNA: TGTGCCAGCAGCCTAGGGGCCTTAGAAGAGACCCAGTACTTC. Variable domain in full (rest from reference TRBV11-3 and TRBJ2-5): EAGVVQSPRYKIIEKKQPVAFWCNPISGHNTLYWYLQNLGQGPELLIRYENEEAVDDSQLPKDRFSAERLKGVDSTLKIQPAELGDSAVYLCASSLGALEETQYFGPGTRLLVL.